The source of this TCR beta chain is a study of T cells after yellow fever vaccination. Study-level results: The secondary response was weaker, and its peak arrived faster, on day 5 versus 15. Only a minor proportion of clonotypes was detected across both CD4 and CD8 compartments.

Turning to this clonotype: Its specificity is unknown.

Germline lookup yields CDR1 LNHDA and CDR2 SQIVND (reference sequence). The CDR3 covers 12 residues. V gave up 6 bases and J gave up 2 bases, with 6 bases separating them. Synthesis of TCR cDNA relied on 5'RACE template switching, which attached a universal primer site and UMIs. TCRdb redid the calling of the 5' RACE reads with MiXCR, one entry per CDR3 protein. The repertoire holds just under 600,000 distinct CDR3 sequences, with 13% as singletons. Sample: PBMCs, taken on the day of the yellow fever booster vaccination. This chain connects TRBV19 to TRBJ2-3; D unclear. This receptor was obtained from a man aged 25 to 40 who received the YFV17D yellow fever vaccine. The CDR3 DNA follows: TGTGCCAGTAGCCAAGCCACAGATACGCAGTATTTT. It is translated as CASSQATDTQYF. Full variable domain (rest looked up from reference TRBV19 and TRBJ2-3): DGGITQSPKYLFRKEGQNVTLSCEQNLNHDAMYWYRQDPGQGLRLIYYSQIVNDFQKGDIAEGYSVSREKKESFPLTVTSAQKNPTAFYLCASSQATDTQYFGPGTRLTVL.